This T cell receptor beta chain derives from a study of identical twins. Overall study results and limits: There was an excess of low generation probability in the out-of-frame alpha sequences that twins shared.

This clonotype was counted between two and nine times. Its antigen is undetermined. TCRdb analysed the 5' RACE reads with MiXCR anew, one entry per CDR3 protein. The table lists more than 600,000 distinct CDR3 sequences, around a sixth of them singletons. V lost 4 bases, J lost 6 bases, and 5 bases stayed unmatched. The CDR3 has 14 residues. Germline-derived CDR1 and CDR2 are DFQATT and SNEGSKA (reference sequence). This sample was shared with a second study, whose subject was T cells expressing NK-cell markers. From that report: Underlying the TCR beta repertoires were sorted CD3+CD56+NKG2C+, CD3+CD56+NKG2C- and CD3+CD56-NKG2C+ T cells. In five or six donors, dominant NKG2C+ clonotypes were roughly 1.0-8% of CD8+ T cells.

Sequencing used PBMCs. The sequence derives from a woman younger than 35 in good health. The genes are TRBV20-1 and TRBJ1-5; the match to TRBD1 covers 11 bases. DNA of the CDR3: TGCAGTGCTACCGGGACAGGGGGTGGTCAGCCCCAGCATTTT. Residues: CSATGTGGGQPQHF.